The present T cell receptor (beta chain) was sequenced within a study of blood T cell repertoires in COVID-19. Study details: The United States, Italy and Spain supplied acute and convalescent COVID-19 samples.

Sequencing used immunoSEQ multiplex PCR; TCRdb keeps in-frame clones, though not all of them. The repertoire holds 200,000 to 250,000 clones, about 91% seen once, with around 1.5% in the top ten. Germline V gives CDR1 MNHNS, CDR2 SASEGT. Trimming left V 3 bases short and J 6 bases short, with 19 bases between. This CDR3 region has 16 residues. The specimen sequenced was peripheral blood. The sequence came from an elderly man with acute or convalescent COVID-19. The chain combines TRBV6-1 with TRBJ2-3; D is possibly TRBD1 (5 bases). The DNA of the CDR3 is TGTGCCAGCAGTGATCTAGGGGTGGGCCACGCTGATACGCAGTATTTT. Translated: CASSDLGVGHADTQYF.